This TCR beta chain was sequenced in a study of blood T cell repertoires in COVID-19. Losses at the gene ends were 0 bases for V and 1 base for J; bases not matched to a gene: 7. Germline V gene lookup returns CDR1 SGHRS and CDR2 YFSETQ. The CDR3 runs to 17 residues. The repertoire was sequenced with immunoSEQ multiplex PCR; TCRdb's copy has only in-frame clones and lacks some. The data contain tens of thousands of clones, around nine tenths of them singletons. V gene TRBV5-1 combines with J gene TRBJ2-3; the match to TRBD2 covers 8 bases. The receptor's source is a man between 50 and 59 years old with COVID-19, enrolled during active disease. Sequencing was carried out using peripheral blood. CDR3 nucleotide sequence: TGCGCCAGCAGCTTGGTCCTGACTAGCGAAGGCACAGATACGCAGTATTTT. Translation: CASSLVLTSEGTDTQYF.